The clone carrying this TCR beta chain was observed a few times. The antigen remains undetermined. This clone may be a read error of a much larger clone one base away. TCRdb fed the reads into MiXCR, producing one record per CDR3 protein. Among about 9,400 distinct CDR3 sequences, around 20% were seen once, and the ten largest hold approximately 7%. The data stem from a study of lung T cells in sarcoidosis with Löfgren's syndrome. Regarding the study as a whole: These T cells were suggested, not shown, to recognize a putative antigen. Multiple Löfgren's syndrome patients reportedly shared TRAV12-1 and TRBV2 CDR3 motifs. The most expanded V genes in Löfgren's patients were reportedly TRAV12-1 and TRBV2.

The V end lost 6 bases, the J end lost 4 bases, and 19 bases lay between the germline ends. CDR3 size: 16 residues. Germline CDR1 MNHNS, CDR2 SASEGT. The chain joins TRBV6-1 to TRBJ2-1; the D call may be TRBD1 or TRBD2 (5 bases each). This sequence was found in a human donor with sarcoidosis (Löfgren's syndrome or another form), or a control subject (not recorded which). Sequenced material: CD4+ T cells from bronchoalveolar lavage. CDR3 DNA sequence: TGTGCCAGCAGCCCTGGCACCGGGGCAGATTACAATGAGCAGTTCTTC. Translating gives CASSPGTGADYNEQFF.